The 7 T cell receptor beta chains given below trace back to one sample, sequenced in a study of T cells in Graves' hyperthyroidism and ophthalmopathy. Authors of the study amplified TCR beta CDR3 regions from RNA transcripts. Researchers ran a first-round RT-PCR on the TCR CDR3 using the HTBI primer set. TCRdb redid the calling of the multiplex PCR reads with MiXCR, one entry per CDR3 protein. The table lists about 290,000 distinct CDR3 sequences, less than 15% of them singletons. The sequenced sample was blood. The source is a woman aged 25-40 years with Graves' hyperthyroidism that later progressed to Graves' ophthalmopathy.

This clonotype was counted between two and nine times. The rearrangement uses TRBV15 and TRBJ1-2, with 7 bases that match TRBD1. The ends lost 3 bases at V and 4 bases at J; junction bases unmatched: 2. The CDR3 sequence is 13 residues long. Germline CDR1 is LNHNV and CDR2 is YYDKDF (reference sequence). The CDR3 DNA follows: TGTGCCACCAGCAGTCCAGGGGGCTATGGCTACACCTTC. This encodes CATSSPGGYGYTF.

This clonotype was recorded a few times. This chain joins TRBV19 and TRBJ1-2, with 7 bases fitting TRBD1. The CDR3 contains 15 residues. CDR1 and CDR2 (germline): LNHDA, SQIVND (reference sequence). Trimming took 7 bases from V and 5 from J; bases not matched to a gene: 13. The CDR3 sequence: CASMAGTAGRYGYTF. The CDR3 region has the DNA TGTGCCAGTATGGCGGGGACAGCGGGGCGGTATGGCTACACCTTC.

The table lists this clonotype with a few counts. The chain joins TRBV5-6 to TRBJ1-4; D is unclear. The CDR3 runs 14 residues. The ends were cut back, 0 bases at V and 5 bases at J, with 8 bases in the middle. Germline values: CDR1 SGHDT, CDR2 YYEEEE. The CDR3 DNA is TGTGCCAGCAGCTTGGGAACAGTGAATGAAAAACTGTTTTTT. It translates to CASSLGTVNEKLFF.

This clonotype was seen a few times. The V gene is TRBV28, the J gene TRBJ2-3, with 7 positions matching TRBD1. Looked up from germline, CDR1 is MDHEN and CDR2 is SYDVKM. J gave up 4 bases and V 2 bases, and 3 bases lay outside the gene matches. CDR3 length: 14 residues. The chain's CDR3 is CASSLGTAADTQYF. As DNA, the CDR3 is TGTGCCAGCAGTTTAGGGACAGCGGCAGATACGCAGTATTTT.

This clonotype was observed at least ten times. The rearrangement links TRBV30 to TRBJ2-3; D uncertain. From germline, CDR1 is GTSNPN and CDR2 SVGIG (reference sequence). V was pared by 5 bases and J by 11 bases, with 14 bases between. The CDR3 is 11 amino acids. This CDR3 reads CAWSVGNLQYF. The CDR3 bases are TGTGCCTGGTCTGTTGGGAACTTGCAGTATTTT. Full variable domain (remainder filled in from reference TRBV30 and TRBJ2-3): SQTIHQWPATLVQPVGSPLSLECTVEGTSNPNLYWYRQAAGRGLQLLFYSVGIGQISSEVPQNLSASRPQDRQFILSSKKLLLSDSGFYLCAWSVGNLQYFGPGTRLTVL.

This clonotype was detected many times. The V gene is TRBV28, the J gene TRBJ1-5, with D possibly TRBD1 on 5 matching bases. The CDR3 has 12 residues. Trimming removed 6 bases at V and 5 bases at J, with 8 bases between. CDR1 and CDR2 from the germline V gene are MDHEN and SYDVKM. CDR3 DNA sequence: TGTGCCAGCAGCGGGACGGATCAGCCCCAGCATTTT. The encoded protein is CASSGTDQPQHF.

This clonotype was recorded at least ten times. The chain carries TRBV20-1 and TRBJ2-1; 12 positions agree with TRBD2. V shed 5 bases, J shed 1 base, and the junction held 12 bases outside the gene matches. Germline V gene sequence: CDR1 DFQATT, CDR2 SNEGSKA (reference sequence). The CDR3 has 18 residues. The CDR3 DNA is TGCAGTGCTCGCGCCGCTAGCGGGAGGGCCCAGTCCTACAATGAGCAGTTCTTC. Translating it yields CSARAASGRAQSYNEQFF.